What follows are 9 T cell receptor beta chains derived from one specimen sequenced in a study of T-cell reconstitution after alpha-beta-depleted transplantation in children. Unique molecular identifiers were used in preparing the TCRbeta library. In TCRdb, the PCR reads were re-called with MiXCR into one record per CDR3 protein. The profile shows around 670,000 distinct CDR3 sequences, under 15% of them singletons. This material consisted of PBMCs, taken before TCRalphabeta/CD19-depleted stem cell transplant. The receptor set was obtained from a girl between 2 and 10 years old with congenital amegakaryocytic thrombocytopenia, due to receive a stem cell transplant.

The chain is built from TRBV7-8 and TRBJ2-1; D call uncertain. The CDR3 has 15 amino acids. The germline V gene encodes CDR1 SGHVS and CDR2 FQNEAQ. Trimming stripped 5 bases from V and 2 bases from J, with 13 bases between. DNA of the CDR3: TGTGCCAGCAGCGGACCGTGGGCCGCCTACAATGAGCAGTTCTTC. Protein: CASSGPWAAYNEQFF.

For this clonotype: The junction differs from germline at one of its ends, possibly a read error. The rearrangement links TRBV29-1 to TRBJ1-2, with a possible D match to TRBD1 (6 bases). The CDR3 is made up of 10 amino acids. CDR1 SQVTM and CDR2 ANQGSEA come from the germline V gene. The CDR3 here is CSVEEAIRGF. DNA for the CDR3: TGCAGCGTTGAAGAGGCGATCAGGGGCTTC.

CDR3 nucleotide sequence: TGTGCCTCCACCAAAGACGAGGAACTAGCGGGAGTTATCGAGCAGTTCTTC. It is translated as CASTKDEELAGVIEQFF. The V and J genes are TRBV3-1 and TRBJ2-1, with TRBD2 matching 11 bases. The V gene end was trimmed by 11 bases and the J gene end by 10 bases; junction bases not matched to a gene: 22. Germline V gives CDR1 LGHDT, CDR2 YNNKEL (reference sequence). This CDR3 has 17 amino acids.

This clonotype was detected ten times or more. This sequence joins TRBV20-1 and TRBJ2-5; 7 nucleotides line up with TRBD2. Germline V CDR1 and CDR2: DFQATT, SNEGSKA (reference sequence). The CDR3 loop spans 14 amino acids. V was clipped by 4 bases and J by 0 bases; unmatched bases: 5. In DNA, the CDR3 is TGCAGTGCTATGGGACTACCGTACCAAGAGACCCAGTACTTC. This translates into CSAMGLPYQETQYF.

The J gene is TRBJ1-2, the V gene TRBV2; maybe TRBD1 (6 bases). Trimming pared 4 bases from V and 3 bases from J, leaving 12 bases between. CDR1 and CDR2 from the germline V gene are SNHLY and FYNNEI. The CDR3 has 14 residues. CDR3: CASSAQGLDYGYTF. Written as DNA, the CDR3 is TGTGCCAGCAGTGCACAGGGTCTGGACTATGGCTACACCTTC.

This chain uses TRBV10-3 with TRBJ2-2; D is possibly TRBD1 or TRBD2 (5 bases each). V was pared by 7 bases and J by 3 bases, with 12 bases between. Germline V gene sequence: CDR1 ENHRY, CDR2 SYGVKD. The CDR3 is made up of 14 amino acids. CDR3 in amino acids: CAITGKADTGELFF. CDR3 sequence (DNA): TGTGCCATCACAGGGAAAGCGGACACCGGGGAGCTGTTTTTT.

This clonotype was detected only a few times. The chain couples TRBV30 to TRBJ2-3, with 10 bases fitting TRBD2. The CDR3 contains 14 residues. The J segment lost 2 bases and the V segment lost 3 bases, leaving 2 bases of the junction unmatched. Germline V gene sequence: CDR1 GTSNPN, CDR2 SVGIG (reference sequence). CDR3 in DNA: TGTGCCTGGAGACTAGCGGGGAACACAGATACGCAGTATTTT. Translation: CAWRLAGNTDTQYF.

The sample holds a few counts of this clonotype. The chain joins TRBV20-1 to TRBJ1-2; 8 bases agree with TRBD1. Germline CDR1 DFQATT, CDR2 SNEGSKA (reference sequence). V was pared by 0 bases and J by 5 bases, with 5 bases of the junction left unmatched. CDR3 length: 14 amino acids. The CDR3 region is CSARDLDRVYGYTF. CDR3 nucleotide sequence: TGCAGTGCTAGAGACTTGGACAGGGTGTATGGCTACACCTTC.

The chain is built from TRBV7-9 and TRBJ2-7; 9 bases match TRBD1. The CDR3 runs to 15 residues. Germline V gives CDR1 SEHNR, CDR2 FQNEAQ (reference sequence). Trimming at V came to 2 bases and at J to 0 bases, leaving 2 bases not matched to a gene. The CDR3, as DNA: TGTGCCAGCAGCTTAAGGACAGGGGTCTCCTACGAGCAGTACTTC. Its protein is CASSLRTGVSYEQYF.